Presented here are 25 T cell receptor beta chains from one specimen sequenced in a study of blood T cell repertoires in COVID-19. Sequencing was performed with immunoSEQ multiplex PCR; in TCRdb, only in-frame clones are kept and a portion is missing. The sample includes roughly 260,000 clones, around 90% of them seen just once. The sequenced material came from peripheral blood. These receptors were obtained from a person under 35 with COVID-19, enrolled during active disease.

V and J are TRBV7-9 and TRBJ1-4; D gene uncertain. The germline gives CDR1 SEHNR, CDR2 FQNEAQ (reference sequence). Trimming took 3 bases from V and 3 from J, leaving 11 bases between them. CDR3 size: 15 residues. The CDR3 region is CASSFFGVPNEKLFF. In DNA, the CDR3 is TGTGCCAGCAGCTTCTTCGGGGTTCCTAATGAAAAACTGTTTTTT.

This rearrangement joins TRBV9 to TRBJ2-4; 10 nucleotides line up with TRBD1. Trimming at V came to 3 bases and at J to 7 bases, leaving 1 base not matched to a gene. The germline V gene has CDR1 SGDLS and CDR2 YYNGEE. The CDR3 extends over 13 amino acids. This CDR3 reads CASSAGQGNIQYF. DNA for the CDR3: TGTGCCAGCAGCGCGGGACAGGGGAACATTCAGTACTTC.

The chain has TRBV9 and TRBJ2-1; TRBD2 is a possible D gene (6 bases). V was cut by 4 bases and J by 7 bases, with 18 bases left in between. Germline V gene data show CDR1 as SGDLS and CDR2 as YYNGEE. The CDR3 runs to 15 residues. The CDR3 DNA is TGTGCCAGCAGCCATACCGTGGGGGGTAGGAATGAGCAGTTCTTC. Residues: CASSHTVGGRNEQFF.

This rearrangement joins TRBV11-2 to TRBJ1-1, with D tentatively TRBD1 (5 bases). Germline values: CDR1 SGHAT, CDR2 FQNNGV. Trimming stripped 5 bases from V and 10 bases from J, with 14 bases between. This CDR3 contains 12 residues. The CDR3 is CASSPPGVRAFF. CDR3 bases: TGTGCCAGCAGCCCCCCGGGGGTGCGAGCTTTCTTT.

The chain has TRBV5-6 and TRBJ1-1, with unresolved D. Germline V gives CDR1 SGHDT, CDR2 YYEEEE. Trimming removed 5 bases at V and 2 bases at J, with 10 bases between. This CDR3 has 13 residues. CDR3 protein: CASRIQFNTEAFF. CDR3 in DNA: TGTGCCAGCAGGATACAATTTAACACTGAAGCTTTCTTT.

The CDR3 loop is CASSLVLGSNEQFF. The CDR3 DNA is TGTGCCAGCAGCTTAGTACTAGGATCCAATGAGCAGTTCTTC. The chain carries TRBV7-2 and TRBJ2-1, with TRBD2 as a possible D gene (5 bases). V was clipped by 1 base and J by 6 bases, with 10 bases between them. Germline V CDR1 and CDR2: SGHTA, FQGNSA. This CDR3 is 14 amino acids long.

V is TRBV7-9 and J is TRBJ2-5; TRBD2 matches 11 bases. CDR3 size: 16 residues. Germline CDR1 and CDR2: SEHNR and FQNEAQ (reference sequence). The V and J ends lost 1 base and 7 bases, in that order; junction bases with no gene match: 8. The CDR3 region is CASSLVSGRAGWTQYF. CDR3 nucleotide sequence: TGTGCCAGCAGCTTAGTTAGCGGGAGGGCCGGGTGGACCCAGTACTTC.

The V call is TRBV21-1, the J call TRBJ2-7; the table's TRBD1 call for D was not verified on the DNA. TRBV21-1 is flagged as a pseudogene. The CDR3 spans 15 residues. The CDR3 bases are TGTGCCAGCAGCGGGAGGGACAGGGCCTCCTACGAGCAGTACTTC. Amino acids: CASSGRDRASYEQYF.

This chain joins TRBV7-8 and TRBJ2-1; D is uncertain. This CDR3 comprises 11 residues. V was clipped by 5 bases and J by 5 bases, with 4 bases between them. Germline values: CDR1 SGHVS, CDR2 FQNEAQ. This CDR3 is CASSTNNEQFF. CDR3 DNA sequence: TGTGCCAGCAGCACAAACAATGAGCAGTTCTTC.

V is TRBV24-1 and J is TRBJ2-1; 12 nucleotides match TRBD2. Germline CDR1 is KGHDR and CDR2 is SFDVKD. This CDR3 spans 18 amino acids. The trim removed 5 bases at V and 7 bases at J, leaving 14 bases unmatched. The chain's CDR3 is CATSVHPASGRASNEQFF. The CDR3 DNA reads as TGTGCCACCAGTGTTCACCCAGCTAGCGGGAGGGCCTCGAATGAGCAGTTCTTC.

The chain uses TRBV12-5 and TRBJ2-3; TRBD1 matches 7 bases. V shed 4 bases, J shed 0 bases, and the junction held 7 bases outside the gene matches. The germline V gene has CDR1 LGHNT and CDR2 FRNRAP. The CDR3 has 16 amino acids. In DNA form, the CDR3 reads TGTGCTAGTGGTTCGTCCGGGACAGTCAGCACAGATACGCAGTATTTT. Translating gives CASGSSGTVSTDTQYF.

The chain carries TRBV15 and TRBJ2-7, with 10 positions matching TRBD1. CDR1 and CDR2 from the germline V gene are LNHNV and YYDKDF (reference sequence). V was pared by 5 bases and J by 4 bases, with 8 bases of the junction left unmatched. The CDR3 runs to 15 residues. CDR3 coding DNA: TGTGCCACCAGCTTGGGGACAGGGGATGGTTACGAGCAGTACTTC. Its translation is CATSLGTGDGYEQYF.

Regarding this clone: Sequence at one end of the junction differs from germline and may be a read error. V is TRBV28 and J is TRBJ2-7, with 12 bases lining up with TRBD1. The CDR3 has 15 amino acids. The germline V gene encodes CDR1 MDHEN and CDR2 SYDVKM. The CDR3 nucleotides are TGTGCCAGCAGTTCCCCCGGGACAGGGGGCTCCCCGGATTTCTTC. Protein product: CASSSPGTGGSPDFF.

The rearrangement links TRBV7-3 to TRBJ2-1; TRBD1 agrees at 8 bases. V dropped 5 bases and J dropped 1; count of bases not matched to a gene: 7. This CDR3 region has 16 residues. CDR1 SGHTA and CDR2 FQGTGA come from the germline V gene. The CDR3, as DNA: TGTGCCAGCAGCCCAAGGACAGGGATTTCCTACAATGAGCAGTTCTTC. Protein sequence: CASSPRTGISYNEQFF.

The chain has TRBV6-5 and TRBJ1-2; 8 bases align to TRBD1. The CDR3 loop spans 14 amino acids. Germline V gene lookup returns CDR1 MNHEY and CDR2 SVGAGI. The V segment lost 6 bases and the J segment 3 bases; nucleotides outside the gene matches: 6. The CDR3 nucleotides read TGTGCCAGCAGCCTACTGACAGGGGACTATGGCTACACCTTC. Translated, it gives CASSLLTGDYGYTF.

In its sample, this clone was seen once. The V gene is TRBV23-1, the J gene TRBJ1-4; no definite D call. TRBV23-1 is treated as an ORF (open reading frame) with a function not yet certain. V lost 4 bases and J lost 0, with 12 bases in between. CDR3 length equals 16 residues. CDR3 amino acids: CASSRREVATNEKLFF. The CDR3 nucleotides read TGCGCCAGCAGTCGGAGGGAGGTGGCAACTAATGAAAAACTGTTTTTT.

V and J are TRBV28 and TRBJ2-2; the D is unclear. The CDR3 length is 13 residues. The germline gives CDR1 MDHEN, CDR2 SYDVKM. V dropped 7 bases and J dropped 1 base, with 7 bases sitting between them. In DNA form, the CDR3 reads TGTGCCAGCAATCAACAGAACACCGGGGAGCTGTTTTTT. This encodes CASNQQNTGELFF.

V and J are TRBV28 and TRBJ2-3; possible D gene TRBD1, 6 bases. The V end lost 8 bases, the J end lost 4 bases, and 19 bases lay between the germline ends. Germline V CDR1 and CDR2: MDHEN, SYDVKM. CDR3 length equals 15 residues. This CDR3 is CASGLRGWSADTQYF. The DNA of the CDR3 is TGTGCCAGCGGGTTAAGGGGGTGGAGCGCAGATACGCAGTATTTT.

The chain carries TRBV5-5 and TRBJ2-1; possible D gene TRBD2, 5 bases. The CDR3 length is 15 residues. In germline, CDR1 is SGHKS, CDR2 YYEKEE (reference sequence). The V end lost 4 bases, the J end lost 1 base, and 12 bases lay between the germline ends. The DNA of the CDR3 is TGTGCCAGCAGCAACCGGGATCCTTCCTACAATGAGCAGTTCTTC. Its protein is CASSNRDPSYNEQFF.

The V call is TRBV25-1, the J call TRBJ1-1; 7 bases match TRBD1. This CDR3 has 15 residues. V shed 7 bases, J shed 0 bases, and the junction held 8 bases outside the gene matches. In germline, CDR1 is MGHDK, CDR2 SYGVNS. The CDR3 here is CASKGTEPMNTEAFF. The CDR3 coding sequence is TGTGCCAGCAAGGGGACAGAGCCCATGAACACTGAAGCTTTCTTT.

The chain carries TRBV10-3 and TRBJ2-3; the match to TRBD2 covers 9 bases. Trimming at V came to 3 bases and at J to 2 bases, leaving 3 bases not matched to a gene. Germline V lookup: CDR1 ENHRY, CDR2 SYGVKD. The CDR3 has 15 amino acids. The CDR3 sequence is CAISDSSGTTDTQYF. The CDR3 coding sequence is TGTGCCATCAGTGATTCTAGCGGGACCACAGATACGCAGTATTTT.

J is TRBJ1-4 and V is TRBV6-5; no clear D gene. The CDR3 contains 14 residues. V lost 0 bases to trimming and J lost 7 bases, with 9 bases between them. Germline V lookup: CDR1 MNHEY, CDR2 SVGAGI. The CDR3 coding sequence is TGTGCCAGCAGTTACTCGGGAGAGGCTGAAAAACTGTTTTTT. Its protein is CASSYSGEAEKLFF.

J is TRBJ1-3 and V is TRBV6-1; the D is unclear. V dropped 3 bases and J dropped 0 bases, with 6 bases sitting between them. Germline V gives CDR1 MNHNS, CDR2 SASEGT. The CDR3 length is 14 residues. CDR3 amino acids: CASSEQASGNTIYF. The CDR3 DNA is TGTGCCAGCAGTGAGCAGGCCTCTGGAAACACCATATATTTT.

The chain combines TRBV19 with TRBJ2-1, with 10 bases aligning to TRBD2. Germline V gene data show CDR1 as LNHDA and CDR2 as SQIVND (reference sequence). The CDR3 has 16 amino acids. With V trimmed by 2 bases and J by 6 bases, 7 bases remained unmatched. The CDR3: CASSIKKLAGVNEQFF. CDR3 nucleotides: TGTGCCAGTAGTATAAAGAAGCTAGCGGGAGTCAATGAGCAGTTCTTC.

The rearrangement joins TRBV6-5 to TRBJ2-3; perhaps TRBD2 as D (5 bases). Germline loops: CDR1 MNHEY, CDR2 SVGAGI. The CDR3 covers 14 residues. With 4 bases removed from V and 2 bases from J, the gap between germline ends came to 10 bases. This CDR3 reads CASSFGLNTDTQYF. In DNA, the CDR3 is TGTGCCAGCAGTTTTGGACTGAACACAGATACGCAGTATTTT.